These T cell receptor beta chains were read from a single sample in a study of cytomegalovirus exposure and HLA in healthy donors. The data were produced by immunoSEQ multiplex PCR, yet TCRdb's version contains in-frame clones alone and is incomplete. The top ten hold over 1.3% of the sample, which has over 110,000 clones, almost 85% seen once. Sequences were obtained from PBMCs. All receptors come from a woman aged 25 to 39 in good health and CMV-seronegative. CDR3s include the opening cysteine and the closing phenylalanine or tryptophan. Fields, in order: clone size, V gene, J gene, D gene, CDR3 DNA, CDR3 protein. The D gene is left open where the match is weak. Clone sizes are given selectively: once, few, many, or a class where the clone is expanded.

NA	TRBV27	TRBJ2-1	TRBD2	TGTGCCAGCAGTCGTGAACTAGCGGGGGGGCTTTGGGAGCAGTTCTTC	CASSRELAGGLWEQFF
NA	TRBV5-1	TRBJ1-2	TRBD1	TGCGCCAGCAGCGACGGACAGGGAACTAACTATGGCTACACCTTC	CASSDGQGTNYGYTF
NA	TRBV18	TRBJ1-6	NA	TGTGCCAGCTCACCAAGAGCGGGGGGCAGCTCCTATAATTCACCCCTCCACTTT	CASSPRAGGSSYNSPLHF
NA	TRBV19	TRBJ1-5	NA	TGTGCCAGTAACCTGGGGGGTCTCGGGAACCAGCCCCAGCATTTT	CASNLGGLGNQPQHF
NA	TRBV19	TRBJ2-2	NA	TGTGCCAGTACGTGGGGCTTAAGGGACACCGGGGAGCTGTTTTTT	CASTWGLRDTGELFF
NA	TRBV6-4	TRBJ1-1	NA	TGTGCCAGCAGAAAGACAGAGAATACGAACACTGAAGCTTTCTTT	CASRKTENTNTEAFF
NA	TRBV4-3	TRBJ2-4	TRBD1	TGCGCCAGCAGCCAAGAGGCAGGGGGCGCGACCAAAAACATTCAGTACTTC	CASSQEAGGATKNIQYF
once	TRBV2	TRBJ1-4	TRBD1	TGTGCCAGCAGGGAATCGACAGGGTCTGAAAAACTGTTTTTT	CASRESTGSEKLFF
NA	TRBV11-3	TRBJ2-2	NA	TGTGCCAGCAGCTCGGACGAGGGTCGCACCGGGGAGCTGTTTTTT	CASSSDEGRTGELFF
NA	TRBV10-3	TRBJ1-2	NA	TGTGCCACCCGGAGGACCGAGCATCTTTTCAACTATGGCTACACCTTC	CATRRTEHLFNYGYTF
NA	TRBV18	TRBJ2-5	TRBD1	TGTGCCAGCTCACAAGGACAGGGAGGCGAGACCCAGTACTTC	CASSQGQGGETQYF
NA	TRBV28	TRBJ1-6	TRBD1	TGTGCCACCTTGGACAGGCGATATAATTCACCCCTCCACTTT	CATLDRRYNSPLHF
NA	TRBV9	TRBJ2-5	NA	TGTGCCAGCAGCGTAGCTGGGGGGGCCGGTGAGACCCAGTACTTC	CASSVAGGAGETQYF
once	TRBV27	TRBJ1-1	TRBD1	TGTGCCAGCAGTTTCGGACAGGGGGGACTTTTCTTT	CASSFGQGGLFF
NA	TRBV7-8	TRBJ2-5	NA	TGTGCCAGCAGCTTAAATAGCCGTGAAGAGACCCAGTACTTC	CASSLNSREETQYF
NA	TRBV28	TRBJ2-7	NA	TGTGCCAGCAGTCCAACGGGACACCAATACGAGCAGTACTTC	CASSPTGHQYEQYF
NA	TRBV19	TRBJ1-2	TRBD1	TGTGCCAGTAGTATGGGGACAGGGACTTCCTATGGCTACACCTTC	CASSMGTGTSYGYTF
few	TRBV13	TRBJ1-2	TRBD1	TGTGCCAGCAGCTTAGGGAGACAGGGATATTATGGCTACACCTTC	CASSLGRQGYYGYTF
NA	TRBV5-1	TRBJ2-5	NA	TGCGCCAGCAGCAGTGTAGGGGTGCGGGAGACCCAGTACTTC	CASSSVGVRETQYF
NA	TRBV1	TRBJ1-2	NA	TGCACCAGCAGCGGGCCGGGGAGAAGGGATGGCTACACCTTC	CTSSGPGRRDGYTF
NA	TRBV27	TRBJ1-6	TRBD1	TGTGCCAGCAGTTTATCCGACAGGGTAGATTCACCCCTCCACTTT	CASSLSDRVDSPLHF
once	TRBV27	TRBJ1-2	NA	TGTGCCAGCAGTTTAAGGGGGGGAATAGATGGCTACACCTTC	CASSLRGGIDGYTF
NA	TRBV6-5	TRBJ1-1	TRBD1	TGTGCCAGCAGTCCTCCGGACAGGGACACTGAAGCTTTCTTT	CASSPPDRDTEAFF
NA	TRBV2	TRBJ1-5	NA	TGTGCCAGCAGTGGGAACAGGGACGGCCAGCCCCAGCATTTT	CASSGNRDGQPQHF
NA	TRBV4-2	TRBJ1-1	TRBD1	TGTGCCAGCAGCATGGGGACAGGGAAGGGAGACACTGAAGCTTTCTTT	CASSMGTGKGDTEAFF
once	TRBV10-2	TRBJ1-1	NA	TGCGCCAGCGAGGGGGCTGAAGCTTTCTTT	CASEGAEAFF
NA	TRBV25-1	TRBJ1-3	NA	TGTGCCAGCAGTGAATTCGCCAGGGGCGAGGGAAACACCATATATTTT	CASSEFARGEGNTIYF
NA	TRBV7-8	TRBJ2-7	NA	TGTGCCAGCAGCTTAACTGGGGCACGTAACTACGAGCAGTACTTC	CASSLTGARNYEQYF
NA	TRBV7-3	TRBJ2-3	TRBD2	TGTGCCAGCAGCTTAAGCGGGGGGGACACAGATACGCAGTATTTT	CASSLSGGDTDTQYF
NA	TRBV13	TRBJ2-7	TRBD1	TGTGCCAGCAGCTTAGGTCATGGACAGGGCACCGAGCAGTACTTC	CASSLGHGQGTEQYF
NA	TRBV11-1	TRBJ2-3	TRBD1	TGTGCCAGCAGCGAGGGGGCAGGGATGACAGATACGCAGTATTTT	CASSEGAGMTDTQYF
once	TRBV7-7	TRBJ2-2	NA	TGTGCTAGCAGCCCCCTAACGGGGGCCGGGGAGCTGTTTTTT	CASSPLTGAGELFF
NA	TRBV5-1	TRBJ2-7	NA	TGCGCCAGCAGCCCGACTTCGGACTTCTACGAGCAGTACTTC	CASSPTSDFYEQYF
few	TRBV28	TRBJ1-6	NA	TGTGCCAGCAGTTTAGACCTAGATTCACCCCTCCACTTT	CASSLDLDSPLHF
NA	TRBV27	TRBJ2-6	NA	TGTGCCAGCAGTACAAGCACGGGGTCTGGGGCCAACGTCCTGACTTTC	CASSTSTGSGANVLTF
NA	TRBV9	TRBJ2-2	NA	TGTGCCAGCAGCGTTCATGCGCGGGACACCGGGGAGCTGTTTTTT	CASSVHARDTGELFF
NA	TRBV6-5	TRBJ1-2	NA	TGTGCCAGCAGTTATTCAGGGTACGATGGCTACACCTTC	CASSYSGYDGYTF
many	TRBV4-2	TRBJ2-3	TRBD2	TGTGCCAGCAGCCAAGGACTAGCGGGGGGGCCAAGCACAGATACGCAGTATTTT	CASSQGLAGGPSTDTQYF
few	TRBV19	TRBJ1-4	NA	TGTGCCAGTAGTATCGGGGGGCGATTTTGGAAACTGTTTTTT	CASSIGGRFWKLFF
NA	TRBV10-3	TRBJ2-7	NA	TGTGCCATCAGTGAGTCGCGAACTACCGGAACCTACGAGCAGTACTTC	CAISESRTTGTYEQYF
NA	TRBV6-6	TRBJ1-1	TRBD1	TGTGCCAGCAGTAACAGGGGCCCGAACACTGAAGCTTTCTTT	CASSNRGPNTEAFF
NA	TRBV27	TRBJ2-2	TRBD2	TGTGCCAGCACGGGACTAGCGGGAAACACCGGGGAGCTGTTTTTT	CASTGLAGNTGELFF
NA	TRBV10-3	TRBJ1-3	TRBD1	TGTGCCATCAGTGCTAAGACAGGGCCTGGAAACACCATATATTTT	CAISAKTGPGNTIYF
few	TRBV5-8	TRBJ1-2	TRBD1	TGTGCCAGCAGCCTCCAGGACAGGGGCTACACCTTC	CASSLQDRGYTF
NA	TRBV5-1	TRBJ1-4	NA	TGCGCCAGCAGCCGACGAGTTGGAGCTGCTAATGAAAAACTGTTTTTT	CASSRRVGAANEKLFF